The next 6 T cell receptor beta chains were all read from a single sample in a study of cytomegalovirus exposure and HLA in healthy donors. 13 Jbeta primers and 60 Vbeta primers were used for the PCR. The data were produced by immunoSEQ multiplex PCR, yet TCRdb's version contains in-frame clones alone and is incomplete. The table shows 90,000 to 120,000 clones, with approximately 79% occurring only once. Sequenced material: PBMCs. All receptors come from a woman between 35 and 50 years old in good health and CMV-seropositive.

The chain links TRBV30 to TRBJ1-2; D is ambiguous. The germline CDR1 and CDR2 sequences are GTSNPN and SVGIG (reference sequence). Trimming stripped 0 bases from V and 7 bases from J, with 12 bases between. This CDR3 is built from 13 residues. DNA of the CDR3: TGTGCCTGGAGTGTATCGCAGGCGGGTGGCTACACCTTC. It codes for CAWSVSQAGGYTF.

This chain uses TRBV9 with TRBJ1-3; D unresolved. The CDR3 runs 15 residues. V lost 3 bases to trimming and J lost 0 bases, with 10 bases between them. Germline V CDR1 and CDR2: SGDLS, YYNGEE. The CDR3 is CASSARGVSGNTIYF. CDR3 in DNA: TGTGCCAGCAGCGCCCGGGGTGTCTCTGGAAACACCATATATTTT.

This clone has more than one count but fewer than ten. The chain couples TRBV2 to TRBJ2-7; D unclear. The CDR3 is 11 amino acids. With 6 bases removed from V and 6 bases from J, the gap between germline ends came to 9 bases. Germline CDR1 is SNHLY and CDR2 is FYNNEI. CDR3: CASRMGPEQYF. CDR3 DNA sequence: TGTGCCAGCAGGATGGGCCCCGAGCAGTACTTC.

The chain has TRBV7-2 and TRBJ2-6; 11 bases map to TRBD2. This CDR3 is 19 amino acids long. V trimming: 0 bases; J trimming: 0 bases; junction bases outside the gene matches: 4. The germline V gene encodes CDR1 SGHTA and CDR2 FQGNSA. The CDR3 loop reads CASSLALAGGLSGANVLTF. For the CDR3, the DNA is TGTGCCAGCAGCTTAGCGCTAGCGGGGGGTCTCTCTGGGGCCAACGTCCTGACTTTC. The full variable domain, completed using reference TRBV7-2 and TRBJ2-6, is GAGVSQSPSNKVTEKGKDVELRCDPISGHTALYWYRQSLGQGLEFLIYFQGNSAPDKSGLPSDRFSAERTGGSVSTLTIQRTQQEDSAVYLCASSLALAGGLSGANVLTFGAGSRLTVL.

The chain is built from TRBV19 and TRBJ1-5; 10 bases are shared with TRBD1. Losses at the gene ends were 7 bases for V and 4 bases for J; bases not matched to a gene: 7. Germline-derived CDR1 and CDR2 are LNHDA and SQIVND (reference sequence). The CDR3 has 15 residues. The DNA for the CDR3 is TGTGCCAGTACCTCGGGGACAGGGGATAATCAGCCCCAGCATTTT. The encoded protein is CASTSGTGDNQPQHF.

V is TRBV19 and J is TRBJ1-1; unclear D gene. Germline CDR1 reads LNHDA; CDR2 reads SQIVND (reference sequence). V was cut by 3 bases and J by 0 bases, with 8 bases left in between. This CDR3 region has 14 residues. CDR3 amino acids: CASSIDMMNTEAFF. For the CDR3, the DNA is TGTGCCAGTAGTATTGACATGATGAACACTGAAGCTTTCTTT.